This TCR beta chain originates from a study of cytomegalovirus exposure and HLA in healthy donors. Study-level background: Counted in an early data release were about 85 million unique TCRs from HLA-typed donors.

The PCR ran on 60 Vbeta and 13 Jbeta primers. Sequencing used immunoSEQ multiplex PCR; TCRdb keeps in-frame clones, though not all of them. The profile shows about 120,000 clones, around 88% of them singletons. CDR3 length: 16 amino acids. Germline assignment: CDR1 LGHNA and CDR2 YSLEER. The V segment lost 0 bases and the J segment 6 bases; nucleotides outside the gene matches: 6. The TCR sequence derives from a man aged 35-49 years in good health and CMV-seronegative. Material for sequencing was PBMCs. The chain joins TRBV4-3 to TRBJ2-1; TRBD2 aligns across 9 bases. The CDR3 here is CASSQDMRGGFNEQFF. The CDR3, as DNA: TGCGCCAGCAGCCAAGATATGCGGGGGGGGTTCAATGAGCAGTTCTTC.